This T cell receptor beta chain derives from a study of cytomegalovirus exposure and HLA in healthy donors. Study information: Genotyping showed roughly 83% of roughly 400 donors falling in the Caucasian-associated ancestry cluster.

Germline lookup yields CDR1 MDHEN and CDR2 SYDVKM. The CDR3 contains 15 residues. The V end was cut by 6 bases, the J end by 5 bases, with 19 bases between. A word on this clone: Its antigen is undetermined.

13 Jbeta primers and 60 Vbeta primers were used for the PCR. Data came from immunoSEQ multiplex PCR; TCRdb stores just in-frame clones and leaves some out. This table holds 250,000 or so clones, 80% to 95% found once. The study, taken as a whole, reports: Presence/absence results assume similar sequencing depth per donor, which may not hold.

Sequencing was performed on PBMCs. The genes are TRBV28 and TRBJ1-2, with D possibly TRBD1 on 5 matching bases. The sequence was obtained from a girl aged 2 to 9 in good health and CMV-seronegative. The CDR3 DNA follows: TGTGCCAGCAGCCCCGACAGCGCCCTCCTTTATGGCTACACCTTC. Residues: CASSPDSALLYGYTF.